Sequencing of this TCR beta chain was carried out in a study of OX40 agonist ivuxolimab in advanced cancers. Study information: The mean age was around 56 years, ranging from roughly 23 to 79, with around four fifths of participants male.

Using immunoSEQ multiplex PCR, the repertoire was profiled, and TCRdb retains in-frame clones only, with some absent. This table holds about 82,000 clones, 85% to 90% found once. This CDR3 comprises 13 residues. Germline CDR1 reads LNHDA; CDR2 reads SQIVND (reference sequence). Trimming at V came to 7 bases and at J to 7 bases, leaving 6 bases not matched to a gene. There are a few counts of this clone. This clonotype was sampled from an adult with an advanced solid tumor such as melanoma, head and neck, liver or kidney cancer. The V and J genes are TRBV19 and TRBJ1-5; 8 bases agree with TRBD1. The starting material was CD4+ or CD8+ T cells sorted from blood, obtained in a trial of the OX40 agonist ivuxolimab. The CDR3 region is CASKGQGDQPQHF. The DNA of the CDR3 is TGTGCCAGTAAAGGACAGGGCGACCAGCCCCAGCATTTT.